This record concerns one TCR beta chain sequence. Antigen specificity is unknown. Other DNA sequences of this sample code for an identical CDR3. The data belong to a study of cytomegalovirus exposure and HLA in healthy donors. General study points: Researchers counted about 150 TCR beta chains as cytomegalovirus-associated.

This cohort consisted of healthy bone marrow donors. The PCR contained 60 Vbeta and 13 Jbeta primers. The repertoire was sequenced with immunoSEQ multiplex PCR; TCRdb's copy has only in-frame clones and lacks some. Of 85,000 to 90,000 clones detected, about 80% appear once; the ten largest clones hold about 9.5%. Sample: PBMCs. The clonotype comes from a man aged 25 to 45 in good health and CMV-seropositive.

The CDR3, as DNA: TGTGCCAGTAGTAGGGCGGGGTACAGCACAGATACGCAGTATTTT. It is translated as CASSRAGYSTDTQYF. The chain employs TRBV19 and TRBJ2-3, with a weak D call TRBD2 (6 bases). Per the germline V gene, CDR1 is LNHDA and CDR2 is SQIVND (reference sequence). The CDR3 loop spans 15 amino acids. The germline V and J ends were trimmed by 4 bases and 0 bases, with 11 bases remaining between them.